The 19 T cell receptor beta chains below all came from one sample that was sequenced in a study of tumor-infiltrating lymphocytes in primary liver carcinoma. Total RNA and DNA came together from roughly 20-30 mg of bulk tissue without cell sorting. cDNA specific to TCR beta was made from about 550 ng of total RNA, with a constant-region primer employed for priming. ARM-PCR was slightly modified, and three nested multiplex PCR rounds with it gave rise to the TCR beta libraries. Use of TRBV1-TRBV30 forward primers with a C-beta reverse primer characterized the first two PCR rounds, which lasted 10 cycles each. TCRdb redid the calling of the multiplex PCR reads with MiXCR, one entry per CDR3 protein. The table shows some 110,000 distinct CDR3 sequences, with 64% occurring only once. The sample consisted of liver tumor tissue from sampling region 3. Indicated subset: tumor region T3, left-lateral pole. These receptors were collected from a woman aged 55-70 years with primary liver carcinoma and hepatitis B virus infection.

This clonotype was found a few times. The chain couples TRBV7-9 to TRBJ2-1, with 10 bases aligning to TRBD1. The CDR3 has 15 amino acids. V shed 7 bases and J 6 bases; nucleotides not matched to a gene: 9. Germline CDR1 and CDR2: SEHNR and FQNEAQ (reference sequence). The CDR3 spells CASNGRDRGFNEQFF. CDR3 coding DNA: TGTGCCAGCAACGGAAGGGACAGGGGATTCAATGAGCAGTTCTTC. The whole variable domain, filled in from reference TRBV7-9 and TRBJ2-1, reads DTGVSQNPRHKITKRGQNVTFRCDPISEHNRLYWYRQTLGQGPEFLTYFQNEAQLEKSRLLSDRFSAERPKGSFSTLEIQRTEQGDSAMYLCASNGRDRGFNEQFFGPGTRLTVL.

The genes are TRBV29-1 and TRBJ1-1; D is uncertain. CDR1 is SQVTM, CDR2 ANQGSEA, per germline. The CDR3 runs 15 residues. V lost 8 bases and J lost 0, with 19 bases in between. This CDR3 reads CSSYYSEAMNTEAFF. The CDR3, as DNA: TGCAGCTCCTATTACTCCGAGGCGATGAACACTGAAGCTTTCTTT. Variable domain in full (rest from reference TRBV29-1 and TRBJ1-1): SAVISQKPSRDICQRGTSLTIQCQVDSQVTMMFWYRQQPGQSLTLIATANQGSEATYESGFVIDKFPISRPNLTFSTLTVSNMSPEDSSIYLCSSYYSEAMNTEAFFGQGTRLTVV.

Details on this clonotype: A read error may produce the germline difference seen at one junction end. The chain has TRBV4-2 and TRBJ2-3; 7 bases are a match to TRBD2. CDR1 and CDR2 from the germline V gene are LGHNA and YNFKEQ. The CDR3 contains 16 residues. The CDR3 reads CAGSQVEGGHTDTQYF. The CDR3 DNA follows: TGTGCCGGCAGCCAAGTGGAGGGAGGGCACACAGATACGCAGTATTTC.

Regarding this clonotype: A single base separates this from a much larger clone, so it may be a read error. CDR3 sequence: CASMNRSGELFF. DNA of the CDR3: TGTGCCAGCATGAATCGTTCCGGGGAGCTGTTTTTT. The chain recombines TRBV18 with TRBJ2-2; no firm D call. The CDR3 runs 12 residues. The V end was cut by 8 bases, the J end by 6 bases, with 10 bases between. CDR1 KGHSH and CDR2 LQKENI come from the germline V gene. The complete variable domain, with remaining parts taken from reference TRBV18 and TRBJ2-2, reads NAGVMQNPRHLVRRRGQEARLRCSPMKGHSHVYWYRQLPEEGLKFMVYLQKENIIDESGMPKERFSAEFPKEGPSILRIQQVVRGDSAAYFCASMNRSGELFFGEGSRLTVL.

This clonotype was counted only a few times. The chain is built from TRBV5-1 and TRBJ2-5; possible D gene TRBD2, 5 bases. In germline, CDR1 is SGHRS, CDR2 YFSETQ. Trimming took off 0 bases at V and 5 bases at J, with 14 bases between the two ends. This CDR3 is 15 amino acids long. The DNA for the CDR3 is TGCGCCAGCAGCTTGGGGACTCTCAGCAGCGAGACCCAGTACTTC. Translating gives CASSLGTLSSETQYF.

This clonotype was detected ten times or more. The V gene is TRBV10-3, the J gene TRBJ2-7; 7 bases map to TRBD1. The CDR3 totals 12 residues. CDR1 is ENHRY, CDR2 SYGVKD, per germline. V shed 6 bases, J shed 7 bases, and the junction held 6 bases outside the gene matches. CDR3 nucleotide sequence: TGTGCCATCAGATCGCAACAGGGGGAGCAGTACTTC. Residues: CAIRSQQGEQYF.

On this clonotype: Since no conserved phenylalanine or tryptophan closes the CDR3, a read error is the likely cause. V usage is TRBV29-1 and J usage is TRBJ2-3, with D perhaps TRBD1 or TRBD2 (5 bases each). Germline assignment: CDR1 SQVTM and CDR2 ANQGSEA. The CDR3 extends over 13 amino acids. CDR3 region: CSGGSGATDAQYL. In DNA, the CDR3 is TGCAGCGGGGGGTCCGGGGCCACAGATGCGCAGTATCTT.

This clonotype was seen many times. The chain joins TRBV6-5 to TRBJ2-2; no clear D gene. With 4 bases removed from V and 2 bases from J, the gap between germline ends came to 11 bases. This CDR3 has 15 amino acids. Germline assignment: CDR1 MNHEY and CDR2 SVGAGI. The CDR3 loop is CASSFGQANTGELFF. CDR3 nucleotide sequence: TGTGCCAGCAGTTTCGGGCAGGCCAACACCGGGGAGCTGTTTTTT.

Turning to this clonotype: Since the CDR3 does not end with the conserved phenylalanine or tryptophan, this likely comes from a read error. The rearrangement joins TRBV6-2 or TRBV6-3 to TRBJ2-2, with D tentatively TRBD1 (6 bases). The CDR3 is 15 amino acids. Germline V gene data show CDR1 as MNHEY and CDR2 as SVGEGT. In DNA, the CDR3 is TGTACCAGCAGTTACTTGACAGGTGGGACCGGGGAGCTGTTTGTT. Encoded protein: CTSSYLTGGTGELFV.

The table lists this clonotype with a few counts. The conserved closing phenylalanine or tryptophan is absent in this CDR3, likely reflecting a read error. The chain uses TRBV11-1 and TRBJ2-1; 8 positions agree with TRBD1. Per the germline V gene, CDR1 is SGHAT and CDR2 is FQDESV (reference sequence). CDR3 length: 15 residues. V dropped 9 bases and J dropped 2; count of bases not matched to a gene: 9. CDR3 sequence reads: CASTDGTGAYNEQFS. Written as DNA, the CDR3 is TGTGCCAGTACCGACGGGACAGGCGCCTACAATGAGCAGTTCTCC.

Ten or more counts support this clonotype. The chain employs TRBV4-2 and TRBJ1-1; no definite D call. Trimming shortened V by 0 bases and J by 1 base, and 6 bases separated the two germline ends. In germline, CDR1 is LGHNA, CDR2 YNFKEQ. The CDR3 is 14 amino acids. The CDR3 bases are TGTGCCAGCAGCCAAGATGAGAGGAACACTGAAGCTTTCTTT. This gives the protein CASSQDERNTEAFF.

This clonotype was seen ten or more times. The genes are TRBV6-6 and TRBJ2-7; 7 bases align to TRBD2. The V segment lost 2 bases and the J segment 0 bases; nucleotides outside the gene matches: 4. The CDR3 consists of 15 residues. The germline CDR1 and CDR2 sequences are MNHNY and SVGAGI (reference sequence). The CDR3 here is CASSYGRGGSYEQYF. The CDR3 coding sequence is TGTGCCAGCAGTTACGGGCGCGGGGGCTCCTACGAGCAGTACTTC.

This clonotype was picked up many times. The gene calls are TRBV5-6 and TRBJ1-1; TRBD1 matches at 8 bases. Per germline, CDR1 SGHDT and CDR2 YYEEEE. J lost 1 base, V lost 4 bases, and 6 bases had no gene match. This CDR3 region has 15 residues. CDR3 in amino acids: CASSPAGTGNTEAFF. As DNA, the CDR3 is TGTGCCAGCAGCCCAGCCGGGACAGGGAACACTGAAGCTTTCTTT. Based on the CDR3 plus reference TRBV5-6 and TRBJ1-1, the full variable domain is DAGVTQSPTHLIKTRGQQVTLRCSPKSGHDTVSWYQQALGQGPQFIFQYYEEEERQRGNFPDRFSGHQFPNYSSELNVNALLLGDSALYLCASSPAGTGNTEAFFGQGTRLTVV.

Concerning this clonotype: A much larger clone lies a single base off, so this may be a read error. The genes are TRBV4-1 and TRBJ1-3; possible D gene TRBD1, 5 bases. The germline V gene has CDR1 MGHRA and CDR2 YSYEKL. The CDR3 has 19 amino acids. The CDR3 region has the DNA TGCGCCAACAGCCAAGCGGCCGGGACCACACGAGGATCTGGAAACACCATATATTTT. Residues: CANSQAAGTTRGSGNTIYF.

As to this clonotype: This likely comes from a read error, as the CDR3 has no conserved phenylalanine or tryptophan at its end. This rearrangement joins TRBV29-1 to TRBJ1-1, with TRBD1 matching over 8 bases. The CDR3 covers 14 residues. Germline values: CDR1 SQVTM, CDR2 ANQGSEA. V shed 5 bases and J 1 base; nucleotides not matched to a gene: 6. CDR3 in DNA: TGCAGCGTTCTTACCGGGACAGGGAACACTGAAGCTTTCGAT. Protein sequence: CSVLTGTGNTEAFD.

As for this clonotype: One end of the junction does not line up with germline, which may come from a read error. The chain carries TRBV11-1 and TRBJ2-1; D is perhaps TRBD2 (7 bases). CDR3 size: 15 residues. Looked up from germline, CDR1 is SGHAT and CDR2 is FQDESV (reference sequence). CDR3 nucleotide sequence: TGTGCCAGCAACTTAGGGGGGGCGACCTACAATGAGCATTTCTTC. This sequence encodes CASNLGGATYNEHFF. The full variable domain, in which reference TRBV11-1 and TRBJ2-1 provide the parts outside the CDR3, is EAEVAQSPRYKITEKSQAVAFWCDPISGHATLYWYRQILGQGPELLVQFQDESVVDDSQLPKDRFSAERLKGVDSTLKIQPAELGDSAMYLCASNLGGATYNEHFFGPGTRLTVL.

About this clonotype itself: One junction end disagrees with the germline gene, perhaps due to a read error. The chain has TRBV11-2 and TRBJ1-1; 7 nucleotides align to TRBD1. The CDR3 contains 14 residues. CDR1 and CDR2 from the germline V gene are SGHAT and FQNNGV. The CDR3 loop is CASSLAKGATEAFF. In nucleotides, the CDR3 is TGTGCCAGCAGTTTAGCAAAGGGGGCCACTGAAGCTTTCTTT.

This clonotype was recorded many times. The chain combines TRBV12-3 or TRBV12-4 with TRBJ1-4; 7 nucleotides match TRBD1. The junction had 11 bases not matched to a gene; V was cut back by 5 bases and J by 8 bases. The CDR3 covers 15 residues. The chain's CDR3 is CASSRGDREGEKLFF. CDR3 nucleotides: TGTGCCAGCAGTCGAGGAGACAGGGAGGGAGAAAAACTGTTTTTT.

This clonotype has more than one count but fewer than ten. The V gene is TRBV25-1, the J gene TRBJ2-5; D is perhaps TRBD1 or TRBD2 (5 bases each). The ends were cut back, 1 base at V and 5 bases at J, with 11 bases in the middle. This CDR3 has 14 amino acids. Germline values: CDR1 MGHDK, CDR2 SYGVNS. CDR3 region: CASSEWPGRETQYF. CDR3 DNA: TGTGCCAGCAGTGAATGGCCGGGGCGGGAGACCCAGTACTTC.